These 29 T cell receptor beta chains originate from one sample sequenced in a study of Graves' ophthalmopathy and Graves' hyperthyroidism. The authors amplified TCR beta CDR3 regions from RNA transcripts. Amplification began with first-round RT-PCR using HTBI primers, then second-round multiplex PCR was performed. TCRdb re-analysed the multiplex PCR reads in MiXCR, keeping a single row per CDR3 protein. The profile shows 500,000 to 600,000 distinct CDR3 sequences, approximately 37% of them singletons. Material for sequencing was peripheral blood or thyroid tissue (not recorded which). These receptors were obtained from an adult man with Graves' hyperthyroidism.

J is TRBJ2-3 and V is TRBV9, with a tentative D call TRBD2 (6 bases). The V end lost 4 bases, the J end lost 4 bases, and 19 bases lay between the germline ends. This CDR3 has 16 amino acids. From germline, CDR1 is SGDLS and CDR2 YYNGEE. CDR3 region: CASSPTLAGWADTQYF. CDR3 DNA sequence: TGTGCCAGCAGCCCAACCTTGGCGGGATGGGCAGATACGCAGTATTTT. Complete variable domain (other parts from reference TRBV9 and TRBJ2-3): DSGVTQTPKHLITATGQRVTLRCSPRSGDLSVYWYQQSLDQGLQFLIQYYNGEERAKGNILERFSAQQFPDLHSELNLSSLELGDSALYFCASSPTLAGWADTQYFGPGTRLTVL.

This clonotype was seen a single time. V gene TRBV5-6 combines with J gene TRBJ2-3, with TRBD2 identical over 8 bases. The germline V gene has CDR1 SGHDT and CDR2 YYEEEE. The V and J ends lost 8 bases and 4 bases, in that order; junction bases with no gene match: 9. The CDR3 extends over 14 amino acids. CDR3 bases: TGTGCCAGTCGTAAGCGGGAGCGCCCAGATACGCAGTATTTT. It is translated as CASRKRERPDTQYF.

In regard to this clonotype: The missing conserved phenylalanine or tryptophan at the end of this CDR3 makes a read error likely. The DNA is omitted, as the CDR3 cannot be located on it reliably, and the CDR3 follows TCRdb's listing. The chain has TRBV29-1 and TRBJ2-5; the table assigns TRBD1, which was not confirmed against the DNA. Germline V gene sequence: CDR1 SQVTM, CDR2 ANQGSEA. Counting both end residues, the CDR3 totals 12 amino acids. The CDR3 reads CSVKGQLETRYL.

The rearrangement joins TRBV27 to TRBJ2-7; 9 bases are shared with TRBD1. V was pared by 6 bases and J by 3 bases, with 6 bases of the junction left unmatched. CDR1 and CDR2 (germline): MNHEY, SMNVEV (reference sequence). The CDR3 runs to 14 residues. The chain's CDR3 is CASRPRQGDYEQYF. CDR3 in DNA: TGTGCCAGCAGGCCCCGACAGGGGGACTACGAGCAGTACTTC.

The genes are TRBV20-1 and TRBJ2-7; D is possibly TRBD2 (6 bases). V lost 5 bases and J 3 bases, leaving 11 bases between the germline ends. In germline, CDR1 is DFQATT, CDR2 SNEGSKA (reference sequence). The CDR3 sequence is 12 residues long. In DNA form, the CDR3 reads TGCAGTGCTCTGGACGGGGGCTACGAGCAGTACTTC. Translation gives CSALDGGYEQYF.

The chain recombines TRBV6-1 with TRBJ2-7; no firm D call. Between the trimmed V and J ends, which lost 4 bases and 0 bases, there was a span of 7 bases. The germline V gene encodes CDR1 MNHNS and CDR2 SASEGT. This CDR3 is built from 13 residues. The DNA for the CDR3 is TGTGCCAGCAGTGTTCACCTCTCCTACGAGCAGTACTTC. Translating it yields CASSVHLSYEQYF.

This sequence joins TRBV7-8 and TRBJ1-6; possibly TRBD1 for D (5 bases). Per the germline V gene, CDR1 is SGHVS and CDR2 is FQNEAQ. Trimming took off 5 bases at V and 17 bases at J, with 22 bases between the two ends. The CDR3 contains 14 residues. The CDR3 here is CASSPGTSGHPIHF. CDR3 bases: TGTGCCAGCAGCCCGGGGACTAGCGGGCACCCTATCCACTTT.

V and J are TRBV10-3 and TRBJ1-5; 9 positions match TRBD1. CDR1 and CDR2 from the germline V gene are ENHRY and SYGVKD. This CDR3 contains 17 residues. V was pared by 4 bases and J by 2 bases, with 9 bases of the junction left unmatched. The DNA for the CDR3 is TGTGCCATCAGTGCCGGGACAGGGTGGTTGCGCAATCAGCCCCAGCATTTT. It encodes CAISAGTGWLRNQPQHF.

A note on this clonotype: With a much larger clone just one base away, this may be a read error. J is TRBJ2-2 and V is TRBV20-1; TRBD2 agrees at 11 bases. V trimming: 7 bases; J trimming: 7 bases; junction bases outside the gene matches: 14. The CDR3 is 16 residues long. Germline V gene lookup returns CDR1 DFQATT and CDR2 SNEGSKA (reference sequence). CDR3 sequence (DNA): TGCAGTGTCCTAAGGGGTACTAGCGGGGGTGGCGGGGAGCTGTTTTTT. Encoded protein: CSVLRGTSGGGGELFF.

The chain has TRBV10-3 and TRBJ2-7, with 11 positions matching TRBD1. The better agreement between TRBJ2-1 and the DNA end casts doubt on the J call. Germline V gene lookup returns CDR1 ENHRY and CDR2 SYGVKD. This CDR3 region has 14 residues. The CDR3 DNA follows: TGTGCCATCAGCCAGGACAGGGGGCGGGGTGAGCAGTTCTTC. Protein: CAISQDRGRGEQFF.

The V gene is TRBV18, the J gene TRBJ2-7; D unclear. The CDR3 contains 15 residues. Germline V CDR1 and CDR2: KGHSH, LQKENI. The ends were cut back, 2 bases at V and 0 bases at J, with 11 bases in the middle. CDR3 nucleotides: TGTGCCAGCTCACCAGCAGGCCTAATCTCCTACGAGCAGTACTTC. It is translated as CASSPAGLISYEQYF. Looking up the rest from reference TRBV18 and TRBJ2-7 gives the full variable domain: NAGVMQNPRHLVRRRGQEARLRCSPMKGHSHVYWYRQLPEEGLKFMVYLQKENIIDESGMPKERFSAEFPKEGPSILRIQQVVRGDSAAYFCASSPAGLISYEQYFGPGTRLTVT.

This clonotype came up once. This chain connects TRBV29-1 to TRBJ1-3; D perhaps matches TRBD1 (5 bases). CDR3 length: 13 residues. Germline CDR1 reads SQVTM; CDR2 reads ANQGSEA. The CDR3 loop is CQTREVGENTIYF. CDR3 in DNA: TGCCAAACCCGGGAGGTAGGGGAGAACACCATATATTTT.

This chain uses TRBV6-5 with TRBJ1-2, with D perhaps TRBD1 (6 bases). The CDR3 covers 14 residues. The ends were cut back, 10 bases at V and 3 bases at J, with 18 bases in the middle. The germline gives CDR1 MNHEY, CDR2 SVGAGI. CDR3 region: CATPPGGQDYGYTF. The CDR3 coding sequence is TGTGCCACCCCACCGGGGGGGCAGGACTATGGCTACACCTTC.

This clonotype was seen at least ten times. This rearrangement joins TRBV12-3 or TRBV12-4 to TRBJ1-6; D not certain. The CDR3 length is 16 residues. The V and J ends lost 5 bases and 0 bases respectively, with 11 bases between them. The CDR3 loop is CASSASGSSYNSPLHF. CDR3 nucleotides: TGTGCCAGCAGTGCTTCGGGGAGCTCCTATAATTCACCCCTCCACTTT.

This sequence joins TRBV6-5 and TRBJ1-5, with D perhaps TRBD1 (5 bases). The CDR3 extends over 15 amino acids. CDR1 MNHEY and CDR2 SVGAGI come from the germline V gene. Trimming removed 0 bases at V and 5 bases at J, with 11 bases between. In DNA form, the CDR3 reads TGTGCCAGCAGTTACTCGATTGGGGCCCATCAGCCCCAGCATTTT. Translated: CASSYSIGAHQPQHF.

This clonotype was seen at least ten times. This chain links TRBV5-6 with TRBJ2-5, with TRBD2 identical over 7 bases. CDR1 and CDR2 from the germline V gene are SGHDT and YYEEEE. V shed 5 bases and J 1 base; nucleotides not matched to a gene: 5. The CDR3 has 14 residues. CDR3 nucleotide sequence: TGTGCCAGCAGACCCGGACTAGTCCAAGAGACCCAGTACTTC. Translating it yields CASRPGLVQETQYF.

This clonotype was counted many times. In DNA, the CDR3 is TGTGCCAGTAGGTTGGACAGTACAGATACGCAGTATTTT. Translation gives CASRLDSTDTQYF. The chain has TRBV19 and TRBJ2-3; TRBD1 might be the D (6 bases). The CDR3 consists of 13 residues. The germline CDR1 and CDR2 sequences are LNHDA and SQIVND (reference sequence). V shed 6 bases and J shed 3 bases, with 10 bases lying between them.

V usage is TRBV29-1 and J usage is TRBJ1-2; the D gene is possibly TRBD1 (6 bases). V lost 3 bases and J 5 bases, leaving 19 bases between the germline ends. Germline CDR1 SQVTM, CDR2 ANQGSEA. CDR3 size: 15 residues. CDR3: CSVDGPSTGNYGYTF. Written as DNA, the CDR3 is TGCAGCGTTGATGGGCCGAGCACAGGGAATTATGGCTACACCTTC.

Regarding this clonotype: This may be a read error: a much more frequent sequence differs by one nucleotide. CDR3 sequence reads: CASIPLGRNTGAFF. CDR3 sequence (DNA): TGTGCCAGCATTCCACTGGGCCGTAACACTGGAGCTTTCTTT. This chain joins TRBV10-3 and TRBJ1-1, with unresolved D. The CDR3 is 14 amino acids. In germline, CDR1 is ENHRY, CDR2 SYGVKD.

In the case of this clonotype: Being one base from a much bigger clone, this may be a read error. CDR3 region: CSVAPSGGPQETQYF. As DNA, the CDR3 is TGCAGCGTTGCCCCTAGCGGGGGCCCCCAAGAGACCCAGTACTTC. The chain recombines TRBV29-1 with TRBJ2-5, with TRBD2 identical over 10 bases. Trimming took 4 bases from V and 1 from J; bases not matched to a gene: 6. Germline V gene lookup returns CDR1 SQVTM and CDR2 ANQGSEA. CDR3 size: 15 residues.

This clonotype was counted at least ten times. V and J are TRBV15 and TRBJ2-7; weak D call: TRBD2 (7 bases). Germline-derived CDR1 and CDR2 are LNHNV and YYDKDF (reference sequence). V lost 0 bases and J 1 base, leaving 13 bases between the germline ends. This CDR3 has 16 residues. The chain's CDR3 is CATSRDGGASSYEQYF. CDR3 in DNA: TGTGCCACCAGCAGAGATGGGGGGGCGTCATCCTACGAGCAGTACTTC.

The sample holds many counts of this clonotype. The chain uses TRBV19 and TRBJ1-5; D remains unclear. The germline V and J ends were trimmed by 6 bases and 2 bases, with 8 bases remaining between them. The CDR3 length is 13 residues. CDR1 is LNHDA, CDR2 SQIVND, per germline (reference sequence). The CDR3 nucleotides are TGTGCCAGTAGGGGTTCACGCAATCAGCCCCAGCATTTT. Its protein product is CASRGSRNQPQHF.

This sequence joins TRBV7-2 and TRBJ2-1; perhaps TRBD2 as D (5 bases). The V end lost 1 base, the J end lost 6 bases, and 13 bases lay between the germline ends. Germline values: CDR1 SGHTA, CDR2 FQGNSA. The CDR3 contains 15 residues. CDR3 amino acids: CASSLGGLASNEQFF. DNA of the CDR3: TGTGCCAGCAGCTTAGGAGGTCTAGCATCCAATGAGCAGTTCTTC.

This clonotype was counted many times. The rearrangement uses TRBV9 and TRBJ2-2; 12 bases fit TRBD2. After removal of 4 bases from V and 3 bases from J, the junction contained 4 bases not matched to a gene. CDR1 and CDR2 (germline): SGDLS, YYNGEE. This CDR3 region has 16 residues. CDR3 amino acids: CASSPRLAGDTGELFF. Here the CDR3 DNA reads TGTGCCAGCAGCCCCCGACTAGCGGGAGACACCGGGGAGCTGTTTTTT.

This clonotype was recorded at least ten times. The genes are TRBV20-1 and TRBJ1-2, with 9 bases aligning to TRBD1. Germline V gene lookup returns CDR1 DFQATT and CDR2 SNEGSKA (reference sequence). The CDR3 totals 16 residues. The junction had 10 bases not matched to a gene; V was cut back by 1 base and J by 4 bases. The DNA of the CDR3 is TGCAGTGCTAGAGTATTGGAGGGACAGGGTGGCTATGGCTACACCTTC. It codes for CSARVLEGQGGYGYTF.

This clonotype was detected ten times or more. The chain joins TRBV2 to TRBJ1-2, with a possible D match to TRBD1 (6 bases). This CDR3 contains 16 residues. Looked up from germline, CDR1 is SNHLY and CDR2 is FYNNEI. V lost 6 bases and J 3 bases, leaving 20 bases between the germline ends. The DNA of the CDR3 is TGTGCCAGCAGACAAGCTGAACAGGGAAGTTACTATGGCTACACCTTC. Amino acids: CASRQAEQGSYYGYTF.

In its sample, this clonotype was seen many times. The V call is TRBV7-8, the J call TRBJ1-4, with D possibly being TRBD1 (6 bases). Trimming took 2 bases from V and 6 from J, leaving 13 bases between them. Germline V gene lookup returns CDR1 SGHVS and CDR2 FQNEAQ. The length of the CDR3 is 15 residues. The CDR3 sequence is CASSLTGLRDEKLFF. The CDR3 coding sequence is TGTGCCAGCAGCTTAACAGGGTTACGGGATGAAAAACTGTTTTTT. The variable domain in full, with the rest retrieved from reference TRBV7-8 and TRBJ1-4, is GAGVSQSPRYKVAKRGQDVALRCDPISGHVSLFWYQQALGQGPEFLTYFQNEAQLDKSGLPSDRFFAERPEGSVSTLKIQRTQQEDSAVYLCASSLTGLRDEKLFFGSGTQLSVL.

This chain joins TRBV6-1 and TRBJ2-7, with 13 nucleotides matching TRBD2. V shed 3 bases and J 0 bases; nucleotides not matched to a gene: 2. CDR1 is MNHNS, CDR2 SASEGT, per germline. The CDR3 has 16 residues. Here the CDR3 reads CASSEGLAGYSYEQYF. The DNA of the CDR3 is TGTGCCAGCAGTGAGGGACTAGCGGGGTACTCCTACGAGCAGTACTTC.

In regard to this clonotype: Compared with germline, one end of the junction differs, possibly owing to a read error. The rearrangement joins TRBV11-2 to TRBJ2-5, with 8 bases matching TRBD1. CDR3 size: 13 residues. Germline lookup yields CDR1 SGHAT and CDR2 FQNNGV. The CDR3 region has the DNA TGCGCCAGCAGCAACCAACAGGGGGAGGCCCAGTACTTC. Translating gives CASSNQQGEAQYF.